This T cell receptor beta chain is from a study of T cells after yellow fever vaccination. The TCR cDNA carried a universal primer site and UMIs from 5'RACE template switching. TCRdb fed the 5' RACE reads into MiXCR, producing one record per CDR3 protein. The table has under 300,000 distinct CDR3 sequences, under 15% seen once. The table lists this clonotype with a few counts. The sequence was collected from a man younger than 45 who received the YFV17D yellow fever vaccine. The specimen comprised CD4+ T cells sorted from PBMCs, sampled 45 days after the yellow fever booster vaccination.

The CDR3 DNA reads TGTGCCAGCAGTTTAGAATGGGACAGTGGTTCACCCCTCCACTTT. Amino acids: CASSLEWDSGSPLHF. The chain couples TRBV12-3 or TRBV12-4 to TRBJ1-6; 7 positions agree with TRBD1. This CDR3 spans 15 amino acids. The V segment lost 1 base and the J segment 9 bases; nucleotides outside the gene matches: 6.